Listed below are T cell receptor beta chains from one sample, sequenced in a study of a mutant IDH1 vaccine in newly diagnosed glioma. This table comes from immunoSEQ multiplex PCR, and its TCRdb copy is limited to in-frame clones, with some not included. This table has approximately 44,000 clones, roughly 83% appearing once. For these TCRs, the target antigens are not known. The sample was PBMCs, taken from a glioma patient whose treatment included an IDH1 peptide vaccine. These receptors originate from a woman under 30 with glioma. Some clones in this sample may be carry-over from other donors' samples. The CDR3 runs from the conserved cysteine through the conserved F or W. A D gene is named only where the DNA matches it firmly. Some rows have no size entry. The others give once, few or many, or a class for an expanded clone.

v_gene	d_gene	j_gene	abundance	CDR3aa	CDR3nt
TRBV5-4	TRBD1	TRBJ1-2	.	CASSSQGIIYGYTF	TGTGCCAGCAGCTCACAGGGGATCATCTATGGCTACACCTTC
TRBV6-1	TRBD2	TRBJ2-3	.	CASSAWGTSGGPDTQYF	TGTGCCAGCAGTGCATGGGGTACTAGCGGGGGGCCAGATACGCAGTATTTT
TRBV5-6	.	TRBJ2-3	.	CASSFHGGMADTQYF	TGTGCCAGCAGCTTCCACGGCGGGATGGCAGATACGCAGTATTTT
TRBV5-4	TRBD1	TRBJ2-4	.	CASSWVTGGANIQYF	TGTGCCAGCAGCTGGGTGACAGGGGGCGCGAACATTCAGTACTTC
TRBV7-6	TRBD2	TRBJ2-2	.	CASSSGTSGLSGELFF	TGTGCCAGCAGCTCCGGGACTAGCGGTTTGTCGGGGGAGCTGTTTTTT
TRBV20-1	TRBD1	TRBJ2-5	.	CSAGQGETQYF	TGCAGTGCCGGACAGGGAGAGACCCAGTACTTC
TRBV7-2	TRBD1	TRBJ1-5	.	CASSLAYRGANQPQHF	TGTGCCAGCAGCTTAGCGTACAGGGGGGCCAATCAGCCCCAGCATTTT
TRBV7-9	.	TRBJ1-2	.	CASSLDNYGYTF	TGTGCCAGCAGCTTAGACAACTATGGCTACACCTTC
TRBV13	TRBD1	TRBJ1-2	.	CASSSQGAEGYTF	TGTGCCAGCAGTTCCCAGGGGGCCGAAGGCTACACCTTC
TRBV18	TRBD2	TRBJ2-5	.	CASSPLQRGGLETQYF	TGTGCCAGCTCACCCCTCCAGCGGGGGGGCCTGGAGACCCAGTACTTC
TRBV10-3	.	TRBJ1-1	.	CAISERRGNTEAFF	TGTGCCATCAGTGAGAGGAGGGGGAACACTGAAGCTTTCTTT
TRBV7-9	.	TRBJ2-7	.	CASSTDSLRQYF	TGTGCCAGCAGCACGGACTCGTTAAGGCAGTACTTC
TRBV5-1	.	TRBJ2-1	.	CASSLTGEVYNEQFF	TGCGCCAGCAGCTTAACGGGAGAGGTCTACAATGAGCAGTTCTTC
TRBV9	.	TRBJ1-6	.	CASSAGGTSGNSPLHF	TGTGCCAGCAGCGCCGGGGGCACTTCGGGAAATTCACCCCTCCACTTT
TRBV5-4	.	TRBJ1-3	.	CASSLERQVNTIYF	TGTGCCAGCAGCTTGGAGAGACAAGTAAACACCATATATTTT
TRBV30	TRBD2	TRBJ2-3	.	CAWSDSGTLADTQYF	TGTGCCTGGAGCGATAGCGGGACCTTGGCAGATACGCAGTATTTT
TRBV7-9	TRBD1	TRBJ1-1	.	CASSLHTGTGGARAFF	TGTGCCAGCAGCTTACATACCGGGACAGGGGGCGCAAGAGCTTTCTTT
TRBV6-8	.	TRBJ1-1	few	CASSYWNTEAFF	TGTGCCAGCAGTTATTGGAACACTGAAGCTTTCTTT
TRBV7-2	.	TRBJ1-1	once	CASSSKRGGNTEAFF	TGTGCCAGCAGCTCCAAAAGAGGGGGGAACACTGAAGCTTTCTTT
TRBV6-5	TRBD2	TRBJ2-5	once	CASCRSGGEETQYF	TGTGCCAGCTGCCGGAGCGGGGGGGAAGAGACCCAGTACTTC
TRBV2	.	TRBJ2-7	.	CASSEATRSPYF	TGTGCCAGCAGTGAGGCCACCCGCAGTCCGTACTTC
TRBV10-3	TRBD1	TRBJ1-5	.	CAISPDRVDQPQHF	TGTGCCATCAGTCCTGACAGGGTCGATCAGCCCCAGCATTTT
TRBV5-1	TRBD2	TRBJ2-1	.	CASSLGLAGGYNEQFF	TGCGCCAGCAGCTTGGGACTAGCGGGAGGTTACAATGAGCAGTTCTTC
TRBV29-1	.	TRBJ2-1	.	CSGRTALDEQFF	TGCAGCGGTAGGACGGCCCTCGATGAGCAGTTCTTC
TRBV7-9	.	TRBJ1-2	.	CASSPLGRYGYTF	TGTGCCAGCAGCCCGCTTGGGCGCTATGGCTACACCTTC
TRBV5-6	TRBD1	TRBJ1-4	.	CASSFIRDRDEKLFF	TGTGCCAGCAGCTTTATACGGGACAGAGACGAAAAACTGTTTTTT
TRBV28	TRBD1	TRBJ1-5	.	CASTGTGGNQPQHF	TGTGCCAGCACTGGGACAGGGGGCAATCAGCCCCAGCATTTT
TRBV30	.	TRBJ2-5	.	CAWSVSETQYF	TGTGCCTGGAGTGTATCGGAGACCCAGTACTTC
TRBV5-4	TRBD2	TRBJ2-3	once	CASSLQGLAGAGTDTQYF	TGTGCCAGCAGCTTACAAGGACTAGCGGGAGCCGGCACAGATACGCAGTATTTT
TRBV6-5	.	TRBJ2-7	.	CASSYIGIGGYEQCF	TGTGCCAGCAGTTACATCGGCATAGGTGGGTACGAGCAGTGCTTC
TRBV30	TRBD2	TRBJ2-7	.	CAWSVLAGVGEQYF	TGTGCCTGGAGTGTCCTAGCGGGAGTGGGCGAGCAGTACTTC
TRBV7-9	.	TRBJ1-3	.	CASSLGQGSAGNTIYF	TGTGCCAGCAGCTTAGGTCAGGGATCGGCTGGAAACACCATATATTTT
TRBV19	TRBD2	TRBJ2-3	.	CASTAGGPDTQYF	TGTGCCAGTACGGCGGGGGGCCCCGATACGCAGTATTTT
TRBV12-5	TRBD1	TRBJ1-4	.	CASGNRGIELFF	TGTGCTAGTGGTAACAGGGGCATAGAACTGTTTTTT
TRBV13	TRBD1	TRBJ1-5	.	CASSVRGQGSSNQPQHF	TGTGCCAGCAGCGTGAGAGGACAGGGTAGTAGCAATCAGCCCCAGCATTTT
TRBV5-8	.	TRBJ1-5	.	CASSGGGGSMPQHF	TGTGCCAGCAGCGGGGGGGGTGGTAGTATGCCCCAGCATTTT